This TCR beta chain was captured by sequencing in a study of cytomegalovirus exposure and HLA in healthy donors. As for the study in general: Clustering assigned about 79% of the approximately 400 genotyped donors to the Caucasian-associated ancestry cluster.

Notes on the study in general: TCR beta V segments were, for the most part, productive about 87% or about 30% of the time in an earlier analysis.

The germline V gene has CDR1 SGHNT and CDR2 YYREEE (reference sequence). The CDR3 spans 15 residues. V dropped 1 base and J dropped 0 bases, with 10 bases sitting between them. Concerning this clone: Antigen specificity is unknown.

Use of 60 Vbeta and 13 Jbeta primers characterized the PCR. Some clones are missing from TCRdb's copy, which holds only in-frame ones; the method was immunoSEQ multiplex PCR. The table shows about 89,000 clones, with roughly 85% occurring only once. The sample consisted of PBMCs. J is TRBJ1-1 and V is TRBV5-4, with D tentatively TRBD1 (6 bases). The receptor was isolated from a man aged 35-49 years in good health and CMV-seropositive. The CDR3, as DNA: TGTGCCAGCAGCTTGCTCCAGGGGTTGAACACTGAAGCTTTCTTT. It yields the protein CASSLLQGLNTEAFF.